This TCR beta chain was found in a study of OX40 agonist ivuxolimab in advanced cancers. Overall study context: The eligibility criteria allowed prior anti-PD-1, anti-PD-L1 or anti-CTLA-4 therapy, and about 40% had some.

V dropped 6 bases and J dropped 6 bases, with 15 bases sitting between them. This CDR3 has 13 amino acids. Germline CDR1 SNHLY, CDR2 FYNNEI. On this clone itself: Its antigen is not known.

Sampling of blood occurred at baseline, cycle 4 day 1, and cycle 7 day 1. Profiled with immunoSEQ multiplex PCR; TCRdb holds only in-frame clones, not every one. The table records roughly 57,000 clones, around 90% of them present only once. Study observations and caveats: Clonal expansion by week 6 occurred in CD4+ and CD8+ blood T cells (at 0.1 to 3.0 mg/kg).

This sample comprised CD4+ or CD8+ T cells sorted from blood, obtained in a trial of the OX40 agonist ivuxolimab. The sequence was collected from an adult with an advanced solid tumor such as melanoma, head and neck, liver or kidney cancer. This chain uses TRBV2 with TRBJ2-7; maybe TRBD2 (5 bases). The CDR3 region has the DNA TGTGCCAGCAGCCCTCAATCCGGAGGCGAGCAGTACTTC. It yields the protein CASSPQSGGEQYF. Drawing the rest from reference TRBV2 and TRBJ2-7, the complete variable domain is EPEVTQTPSHQVTQMGQEVILRCVPISNHLYFYWYRQILGQKVEFLVSFYNNEISEKSEIFDDQFSVERPDGSNFTLKIRSTKLEDSAMYFCASSPQSGGEQYFGPGTRLTVT.